This TCR beta chain stems from a study of blood T cell repertoires in COVID-19. Repertoires were generated with immunoSEQ multiplex PCR, while TCRdb's copy carries only in-frame clones and drops some. The data show 140,000 or so clones, 84% seen once. This CDR3 comprises 15 residues. Germline V gene data show CDR1 as SGHRS and CDR2 as YFSETQ. The V segment lost 4 bases and the J segment 3 bases; nucleotides outside the gene matches: 10. This clone occurred a few times. The chain recombines TRBV5-1 with TRBJ2-7; 7 bases align to TRBD1. This receptor was taken from a man between 60 and 75 years old with active or convalescent COVID-19. The sequenced material came from peripheral blood. The CDR3 here is CASSRTGGENYEQYF. The CDR3, as DNA: TGCGCCAGCAGCCGGACAGGTGGGGAAAACTACGAGCAGTACTTC.